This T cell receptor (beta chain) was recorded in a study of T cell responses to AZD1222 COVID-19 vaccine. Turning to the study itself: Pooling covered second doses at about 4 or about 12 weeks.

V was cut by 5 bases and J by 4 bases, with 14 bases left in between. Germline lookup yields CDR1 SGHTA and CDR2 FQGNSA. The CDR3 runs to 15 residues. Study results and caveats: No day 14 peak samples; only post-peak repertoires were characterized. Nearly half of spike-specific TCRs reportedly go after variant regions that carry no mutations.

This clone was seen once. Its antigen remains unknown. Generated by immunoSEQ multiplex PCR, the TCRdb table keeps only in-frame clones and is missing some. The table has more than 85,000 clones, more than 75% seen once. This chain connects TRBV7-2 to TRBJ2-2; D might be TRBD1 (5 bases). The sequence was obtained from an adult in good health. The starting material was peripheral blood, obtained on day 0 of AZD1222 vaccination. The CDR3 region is CASSKPTVPTGELFF. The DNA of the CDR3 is TGTGCCAGCAGCAAGCCGACAGTTCCCACCGGGGAGCTGTTTTTT. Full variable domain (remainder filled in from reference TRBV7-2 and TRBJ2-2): GAGVSQSPSNKVTEKGKDVELRCDPISGHTALYWYRQSLGQGLEFLIYFQGNSAPDKSGLPSDRFSAERTGGSVSTLTIQRTQQEDSAVYLCASSKPTVPTGELFFGEGSRLTVL.